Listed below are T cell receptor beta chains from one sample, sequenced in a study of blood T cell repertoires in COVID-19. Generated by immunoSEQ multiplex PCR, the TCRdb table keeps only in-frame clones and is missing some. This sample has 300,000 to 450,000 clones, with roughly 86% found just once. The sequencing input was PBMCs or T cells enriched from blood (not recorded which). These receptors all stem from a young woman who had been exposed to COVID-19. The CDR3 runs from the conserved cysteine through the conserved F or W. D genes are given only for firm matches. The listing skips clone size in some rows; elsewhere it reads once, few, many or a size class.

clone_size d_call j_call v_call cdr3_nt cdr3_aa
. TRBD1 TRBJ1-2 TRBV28 TGTGCCAGCAGCAACAGGGGAACTAACTATGGCTACACCTTC CASSNRGTNYGYTF
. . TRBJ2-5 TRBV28 TGTGCCAGCAGCCTGACAGCCGTCCCAGGGACCCAGTACTTC CASSLTAVPGTQYF
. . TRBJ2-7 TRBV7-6 TGTGCCAGCAGCTCCTACGGGAGCCCCTACGAGCAGTACTTC CASSSYGSPYEQYF
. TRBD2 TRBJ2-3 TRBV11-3 TGTGCCAGCAGCCGGGAGGCTAGCACAGATACGCAGTATTTT CASSREASTDTQYF
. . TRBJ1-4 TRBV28 TGTGCCAGCAGGCCGACGGGGTTCGGCGAAAAACTGTTTTTT CASRPTGFGEKLFF
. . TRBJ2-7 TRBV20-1 TGCAGTGCTAGTAGGGGAACCTACGAGCAGTACTTC CSASRGTYEQYF
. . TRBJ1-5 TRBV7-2 TGTGCCAGCAGCTTAGGGGGTCAGGGAAACGGTCAGCCCCAGCATTTT CASSLGGQGNGQPQHF
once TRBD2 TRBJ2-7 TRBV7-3 TGTGCCAGCAGCCTAACCGGGACTAGCGGGATCTACGAGCAGTACTTC CASSLTGTSGIYEQYF
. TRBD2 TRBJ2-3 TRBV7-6 TGTGCCAGCAGCCCTGGGACTAGCGGGTACACAGATACGCAGTATTTT CASSPGTSGYTDTQYF
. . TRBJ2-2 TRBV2 TGTGCCAGCAGAGCGGACAGAAACACCGGGGAGCTGTTTTTT CASRADRNTGELFF
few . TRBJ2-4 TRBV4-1 TGCGCCAGCAGCCCGTCGGGGGCGGGAGTTGAGATTGAGGCCAAAAACATTCAGTACTTC CASSPSGAGVEIEAKNIQYF
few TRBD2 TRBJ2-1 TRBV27 TGTGCCAGTGCGAGACTAGCGAGAAACAATGAGCAGTTCTTC CASARLARNNEQFF
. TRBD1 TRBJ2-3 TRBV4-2 TGTGCCAGCAGCCAAGTCTCAGGGGGCCCCACAGATACGCAGTATTTT CASSQVSGGPTDTQYF
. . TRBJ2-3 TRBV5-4 TGTGCCAGCAGCCCGTACCCCAGCGGTACTAGCACAGATACGCAGTATTTT CASSPYPSGTSTDTQYF
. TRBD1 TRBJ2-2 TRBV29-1 TGCAGCGCTGGGGGCGGACAGGGGATTGGCGGGGAGCTGTTTTTT CSAGGGQGIGGELFF
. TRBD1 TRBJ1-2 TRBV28 TGTGCCAGCAGTTTGCCACTCCGACCGGGACAGAAATCAGGGGGCTACACCTTC CASSLPLRPGQKSGGYTF
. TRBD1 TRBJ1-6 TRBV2 TGTGCCAGCAGTGAAGCGCAGGGGGACAGGGCGATGGGACTCCCCCTCCACTTT CASSEAQGDRAMGLPLHF
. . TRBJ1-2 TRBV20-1 TGCAGTGCTAGTGGGGCCGGGAGGGTAGATGGCTACACCTTC CSASGAGRVDGYTF
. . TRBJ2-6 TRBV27 TGTGCCAGCACCCCCGGCACGGGAGCCCCTGGGGCCAACGTCCTGACTTTC CASTPGTGAPGANVLTF
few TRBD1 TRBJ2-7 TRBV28 TGTGCCAGCAGTTTATACTCCGGGACAGGGGGCCTCGAGCAGTACTTC CASSLYSGTGGLEQYF
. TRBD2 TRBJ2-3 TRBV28 TGTGCCAGCAGTTTTGCGGGAGTGGGCACAGATACGCAGTATTTT CASSFAGVGTDTQYF
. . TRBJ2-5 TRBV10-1 TGCGCCAGCAGTGAGTCCGGCGGGGGCTTCAATCAAGAGACCCAGTACTTC CASSESGGGFNQETQYF
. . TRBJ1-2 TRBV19 TGTGCCAGTAGTATTGACAGGATAGGCGGCTACACCTTC CASSIDRIGGYTF
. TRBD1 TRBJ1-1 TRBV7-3 TGTGCCAGCAGCTCCGGGACAGGGAGGAACACTGAAGCTTTCTTT CASSSGTGRNTEAFF
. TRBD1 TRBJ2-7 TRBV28 TGTGCCAGCCTCAGGGGGCCTACCTACGAGCAGTACTTC CASLRGPTYEQYF
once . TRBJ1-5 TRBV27 TGTGCCAGCAGTTTAAGGGGCGGACAGAGCAATCAGCCCCAGCATTTT CASSLRGGQSNQPQHF
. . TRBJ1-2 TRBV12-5 TGTGCTAGTGGTTTCGCCAGGGCGTCCAACTATGGCTACACCTTC CASGFARASNYGYTF
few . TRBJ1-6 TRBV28 TGTGCCAGCAGTTTATCTGGAGCCCGAACCCTCCACTTT CASSLSGARTLHF
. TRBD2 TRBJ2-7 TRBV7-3 TGTGCCAGCAGCCCCGTCAGCGGGAGCCCAGGGTACGAGCAGTACTTC CASSPVSGSPGYEQYF